This record covers a single T cell receptor (beta chain). Its antigen is unknown. No much larger clone is present one base from it, and per-base qualities are unavailable. These data come from a study of blood T cell repertoires in COVID-19 (dated by TCRdb to the early 2020s). Regarding the research as a whole: The collaborator samples originated in the United States, Italy and Spain and spanned the acute and convalescent phases of COVID-19. The prospective study material was composed of cDNA or gDNA derived from T cells, B-cell-depleted T cells, or PBMCs. The dataset comprised deeply sampled blood TCRbeta repertoires from subjects exposed to, actively infected with, or recovered from COVID-19. The repertoires were released in a freely available public database intended as a resource for research on the immune response to SARS-CoV-2. Samples came from the ongoing ImmuneRACE study (first 160 participants) plus 1,254 subjects from 6 global collaborators. The sample metadata nearly always contained a de-identified subject ID, COVID-19 status, age in years and sex. HLA class I and class II types, where available, came from metadata supplied by the sample provider rather than from assay-based typing. General findings and caveats noted by the study authors: The quantity of clinical and demographic metadata differed by source and by participant and was supplied without curation.

V loses 0 bases, J loses 1 base, and the germline ends lie 7 bases apart. The CDR3, cysteine through phenylalanine, is 15 amino acids long. CDR3 DNA is the only sequence kept; it has 45 bases, read in frame from the first base. CDR1 and CDR2 are read off the germline V gene as MGHRA and YSYEKL. TCRbeta CDR3 regions were amplified from genomic DNA using the immunoSEQ Assay, a bias-controlled multiplex PCR. The study's processing was this. Nucleated cell counts per sample were estimated from amplification of reference gene primers within the assay. Sequence reads were collapsed and filtered to measure the absolute abundance of every unique TCRbeta CDR3 rearrangement. For each sample, productive Simpson clonality was calculated by taking the square root of Simpson's diversity index across productive rearrangements. TCRdb took over this immuneACCESS table, retaining in-frame rearrangements with V and J assigned. Such tables are incomplete; in checked studies, under half of the missing clones stem from an unresolved V gene, and the remainder is unexplained. V, J and clone size are those of that table, while D and trimming were read from the DNA. For this sample the table gives a few hundred thousand clones, of which 70% to 90% were detected only once. Of the sample, more than 1.2% falls within the top ten clones.

Each collaborating institution followed its own protocols to collect whole blood in K2EDTA tubes. For TCRbeta analysis, collaborator samples were shipped as frozen whole blood, as isolated PBMCs, or as DNA extracted from either sample type. Sequenced input: peripheral blood. The receptor comes from a man of 80 years or more with acute or convalescent COVID-19. The chain links TRBV4-1 with TRBJ1-5, with an unclear D gene assignment. The encoded CDR3 is CASSQDRGSNQPQHF. The bases are TGCGCCAGCAGCCAAGATCGGGGAAGCAATCAGCCCCAGCATTTT.